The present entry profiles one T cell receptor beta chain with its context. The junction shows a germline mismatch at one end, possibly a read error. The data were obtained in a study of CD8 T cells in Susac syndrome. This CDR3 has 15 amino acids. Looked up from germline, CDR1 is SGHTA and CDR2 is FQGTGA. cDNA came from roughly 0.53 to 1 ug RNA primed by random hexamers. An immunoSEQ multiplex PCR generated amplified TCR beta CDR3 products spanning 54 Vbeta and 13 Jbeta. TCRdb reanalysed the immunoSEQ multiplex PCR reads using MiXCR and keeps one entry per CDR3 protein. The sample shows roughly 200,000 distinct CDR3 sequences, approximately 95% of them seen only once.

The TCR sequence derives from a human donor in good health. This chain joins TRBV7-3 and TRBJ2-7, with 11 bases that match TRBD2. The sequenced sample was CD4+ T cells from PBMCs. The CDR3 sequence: CASSLVLAGAYVQYF. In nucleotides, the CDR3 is TGTGCCAGCAGCTTAGTACTAGCGGGAGCGTACGTGCAGTACTTC.